These T cell receptor beta chains were read from a single sample in a study of T cells in Graves' hyperthyroidism and ophthalmopathy. One entry per CDR3 protein results from TCRdb running MiXCR on the multiplex PCR reads. The sample holds 500,000 to 750,000 distinct CDR3 sequences, 46% seen once. Sequencing used peripheral blood or thyroid tissue (not recorded which). The receptors were gathered from a woman under 30 with Graves' hyperthyroidism. CDR3s include the opening cysteine and the closing phenylalanine or tryptophan. D genes are given only for firm matches. Rows give clone size only sometimes, using once, few, many, or a class for an expanded clone.

D | J | V | size | CDR3 | DNA
. | TRBJ2-2 | TRBV2 | many | CASKRVADANTGELFF | TGTGCCAGCAAGCGGGTAGCGGACGCGAACACCGGGGAGCTGTTTTTT
. | TRBJ1-2 | TRBV29-1 | once | CSVDPAGGYTF | TGCAGCGTTGATCCTGCCGGGGGCTACACCTTC
TRBD2 | TRBJ2-5 | TRBV2 | . | CASRRTSGAGETQYF | TGTGCCAGCAGGCGGACTAGCGGGGCCGGGGAGACCCAGTACTTC
TRBD1 | TRBJ1-1 | TRBV20-1 | . | CSAMKQGAVTEAFF | TGCAGTGCTATGAAACAGGGGGCGGTTACTGAAGCTTTCTTT
. | TRBJ1-1 | TRBV7-2 | . | CASSLAVTGTTEAFF | TGTGCCAGCAGCTTAGCCGTCACAGGGACCACTGAAGCTTTCTTT
. | TRBJ1-5 | TRBV9 | many | CASSVGQGVDQPQHF | TGTGCCAGCAGCGTAGGCCAGGGCGTGGATCAGCCCCAGCATTTT
. | TRBJ1-1 | TRBV6-5 | many | CASAEGTEAFF | TGTGCCAGCGCCGAGGGCACTGAAGCTTTCTTT
TRBD1 | TRBJ1-4 | TRBV12-3/TRBV12-4 | . | CASSSVDRRNEKLFF | TGTGCCAGCAGTTCTGTGGACAGGCGGAATGAAAAACTGTTTTTT
TRBD1 | TRBJ2-7 | TRBV7-2 | many | CASSLAMGQSSYEQYF | TGTGCCAGCAGCTTAGCGATGGGACAGAGCTCCTACGAGCAGTACTTC
. | TRBJ2-1 | TRBV12-3/TRBV12-4 | . | CASSFLGAEQFF | TGTGCCAGCAGTTTTTTAGGGGCTGAGCAGTTCTTC
. | TRBJ1-1 | TRBV7-8 | . | CASRSLKEASGGTEAFF | TGTGCCAGCAGATCCTTGAAGGAGGCTAGCGGAGGGACTGAAGCTTTCTTT
TRBD1 | TRBJ1-1 | TRBV14 | few | CASSQEGQGWSTEAFF | TGTGCCAGCAGCCAAGAGGGACAGGGTTGGAGCACTGAAGCTTTCTTT
. | TRBJ1-2 | TRBV7-9 | once | CASSLGAGDEHGYTF | TGTGCCAGCAGCTTAGGGGCGGGGGACGAGCATGGCTACACCTTC
TRBD1 | TRBJ1-1 | TRBV6-2/TRBV6-3 | many | CASGHSADRGETEAFF | TGTGCCAGCGGACATAGTGCGGACAGGGGCGAAACTGAAGCTTTCTTT
. | TRBJ1-5 | TRBV10-3 | . | CAISGAGTANQPQHF | TGTGCCATCAGTGGGGCCGGGACCGCCAATCAGCCCCAGCATTTT
TRBD2 | TRBJ2-7 | TRBV27 | . | CASSPRREGVYEQYF | TGTGCCAGCAGTCCCCGGCGGGAGGGGGTCTACGAGCAGTACTTC
. | TRBJ1-5 | TRBV15 | . | CATSRDQGRHQPQHF | TGTGCCACCAGCAGAGATCAGGGACGCCATCAGCCCCAGCATTTT
. | TRBJ2-7 | TRBV29-1 | . | CSLLTPGGYEQYF | TGCAGCCTCCTGACTCCAGGGGGGTACGAGCAGTACTTC
. | TRBJ2-7 | TRBV29-1 | many | CSVDSGTDTYEQYF | TGCAGCGTTGACTCCGGGACGGACACCTACGAGCAGTACTTC
TRBD2 | TRBJ2-7 | TRBV19 | few | CASKTSASSYEQYF | TGTGCCAGTAAAACTAGCGCGAGCTCCTACGAGCAGTACTTC
. | TRBJ2-5 | TRBV5-6 | . | CASSSTWAGETQYF | TGTGCCAGCAGCTCGACCTGGGCCGGAGAGACCCAGTACTTC
. | TRBJ1-1 | TRBV2 | . | CASSEGVVGTEAFF | TGTGCCAGCAGTGAAGGAGTAGTGGGGACTGAAGCTTTCTTT
. | TRBJ1-1 | TRBV19 | . | CASSVYKNTKAFF | TGTGCCAGTAGTGTCTACAAGAACACAAAAGCTTTCTTT
. | TRBJ2-2 | TRBV12-5 | few | CASGLPGKFVGELFF | TGTGCTAGTGGTTTGCCCGGGAAATTCGTCGGGGAGCTGTTTTTT
TRBD1 | TRBJ1-6 | TRBV7-2 | many | CASRLKGTGDSPLHF | TGTGCCAGCAGGCTCAAAGGGACAGGGGATTCACCCCTCCACTTT
. | TRBJ2-7 | TRBV12-3/TRBV12-4 | many | CASRSQGWDEQYF | TGTGCCAGCAGGTCACAGGGTTGGGACGAGCAGTACTTC
. | TRBJ1-4 | TRBV7-9 | . | CASSLYPAWREILFF | TGTGCCAGCAGCTTATACCCGGCCTGGCGGGAGATTCTGTTTTTT
TRBD1 | TRBJ2-7 | TRBV24-1 | . | CATSERQGWDEQYF | TGTGCCACCAGTGAAAGACAGGGCTGGGACGAGCAGTACTTC
. | TRBJ1-2 | TRBV19 | many | CASSRTVTHYGYTF | TGTGCCAGTAGTAGAACAGTCACACACTATGGCTACACCTTC
. | TRBJ2-7 | TRBV3-1 | . | CASSPEAGHSYEQYF | TGTGCCAGCAGCCCCGAGGCGGGCCATTCCTACGAGCAGTACTTC
. | TRBJ2-7 | TRBV29-1 | . | CSVGDTYEQYF | TGCAGCGTTGGTGACACCTACGAGCAGTACTTC
TRBD1 | TRBJ2-7 | TRBV5-1 | many | CASSLRLTGGSYEQYF | TGCGCCAGCAGCTTGAGGTTAACAGGGGGATCCTACGAGCAGTACTTC
TRBD1 | TRBJ2-7 | TRBV10-3 | many | CAISAGQGAHEQYF | TGTGCCATCAGTGCCGGGCAGGGGGCGCACGAGCAGTACTTC
TRBD1 | TRBJ1-6 | TRBV20-1 | once | CSEGQGTSSYNSPLHF | TGCAGTGAAGGACAGGGGACGAGCTCCTATAATTCACCCCTCCACTTT
TRBD2 | TRBJ2-6 | TRBV12-3/TRBV12-4 | many | CASSPAGGANVLTF | TGTGCCAGCAGCCCAGCGGGAGGGGCCAACGTCCTGACTTTC
. | TRBJ1-4 | TRBV7-9 | . | CASSQDKIGGDEKLFF | TGCGCCAGCAGCCAAGATAAAATCGGGGGTGATGAAAAACTGTTTTTT
TRBD1 | TRBJ1-2 | TRBV9 | . | CASSPEDRVDGYTF | TGTGCCAGCAGTCCCGAGGACAGGGTCGACGGCTACACCTTC